The 14 T cell receptor beta chains below were found in one sample sequenced in a study of early T cells in non-severe SARS-CoV-2 infection. TCRdb called the 5' RACE reads again in MiXCR, with one record for every CDR3 protein. The sample has tens of thousands of distinct CDR3 sequences; under 6.5% are singletons. Sequences were obtained from whole blood. These receptors originate from an adult who was a healthcare worker with PCR-confirmed SARS-CoV-2 infection or an uninfected control (not recorded which).

This clonotype came up a few times. A clone one base away is much larger, so this may be a read error. The chain combines TRBV3-1 with TRBJ2-7; D might be TRBD2 (5 bases). CDR1 is LGHDT and CDR2 is YNNKEL in the germline V gene (reference sequence). The CDR3 length is 15 residues. CDR3 sequence reads: CASTRGAGVSYEQHF. The CDR3 DNA follows: TGTGCCAGCACTCGAGGTGCGGGTGTTTCTTACGAGCAGCACTTC.

This clonotype has ten or more counts. J is TRBJ2-2 and V is TRBV5-1; 8 nucleotides line up with TRBD1. With 6 bases clipped from V and 0 bases from J, the junction kept 10 bases outside the gene matches. The V gene's germline CDR1 is SGHRS and CDR2 YFSETQ. This CDR3 comprises 17 residues. The CDR3 region has the DNA TGCGCCAGCATGGTGGGCTTGACAGGGGCGAACACCGGGGAGCTGTTTTTT. Amino acids: CASMVGLTGANTGELFF.

This clonotype was recorded at least ten times. This rearrangement joins TRBV20-1 to TRBJ2-1; D uncertain. The V gene's germline CDR1 is DFQATT and CDR2 SNEGSKA (reference sequence). This CDR3 contains 13 residues. Trimming removed 6 bases from V and 0 bases from J, with 9 bases in between. CDR3 sequence: CSARKSSYNEQFF. The CDR3 DNA reads TGCAGTGCGCGGAAGAGCTCCTACAATGAGCAGTTCTTC.

This clonotype was seen repeatedly, ten times or more. The V and J genes are TRBV25-1 and TRBJ2-1, with 12 nucleotides matching TRBD2. CDR3 size: 17 residues. V lost 1 base to trimming and J lost 5 bases; unmatched junction nucleotides: 6. Germline-derived CDR1 and CDR2 are MGHDK and SYGVNS. The CDR3 bases are TGTGCCAGCAGTGAATTACTAGCGGGAGGTACTGACAATGAGCAGTTCTTC. It codes for CASSELLAGGTDNEQFF.

This clonotype was counted many times. This chain connects TRBV30 to TRBJ2-7, with D unclear. CDR1 GTSNPN and CDR2 SVGIG come from the germline V gene (reference sequence). The CDR3 is 13 amino acids. The germline V and J ends were trimmed by 0 bases and 5 bases, with 11 bases remaining between them. DNA of the CDR3: TGTGCCTGGAGTGTACGGCCCCACGACGAGCAGTACTTC. It codes for CAWSVRPHDEQYF.

This clonotype was counted a few times. CDR3 region: CASSLAPGNEQYF. CDR3 nucleotide sequence: TGCGCCAGCAGCTTGGCCCCCGGAAACGAGCAGTACTTC. The genes are TRBV5-1 and TRBJ2-7; D remains unclear. The germline V gene encodes CDR1 SGHRS and CDR2 YFSETQ. V gave up 0 bases and J gave up 5 bases, with 9 bases separating them. The CDR3 is 13 amino acids.

This clonotype appeared many times. This chain links TRBV11-2 with TRBJ2-7; 10 positions match TRBD1. V lost 6 bases to trimming and J lost 7 bases; unmatched junction nucleotides: 9. The CDR3 is 14 amino acids. Germline CDR1 and CDR2: SGHAT and FQNNGV. The DNA of the CDR3 is TGTGCCAGCAGAAGAGCCGGGACAGGGGAAGAGCAGTACTTC. Protein: CASRRAGTGEEQYF.

This clonotype was observed many times. The chain links TRBV7-9 to TRBJ2-3; 10 bases line up with TRBD1. This CDR3 region has 16 residues. V shed 0 bases, J shed 4 bases, and the junction held 4 bases outside the gene matches. CDR1 is SEHNR and CDR2 is FQNEAQ in the germline V gene (reference sequence). As DNA, the CDR3 is TGTGCCAGCAGCTTAGCTGAGACAGGGGGCGCAGATACGCAGTATTTT. Protein product: CASSLAETGGADTQYF.

In its sample, this clonotype is medium-sized. The rearrangement links TRBV20-1 to TRBJ2-1; no clear D gene. The V end was cut by 2 bases, the J end by 10 bases, with 15 bases between. This CDR3 region has 13 residues. Germline lookup yields CDR1 DFQATT and CDR2 SNEGSKA (reference sequence). The CDR3 DNA reads TGCAGTGCTAGACTTCCCGCTGGTATGGAGCAGTTCTTC. This translates into CSARLPAGMEQFF.

This clonotype was recorded at least ten times. The chain combines TRBV6-1 with TRBJ2-2, with TRBD2 matching over 10 bases. The CDR3 consists of 16 residues. Germline V gene sequence: CDR1 MNHNS, CDR2 SASEGT. The trim removed 6 bases at V and 3 bases at J, leaving 7 bases unmatched. The CDR3, as DNA: TGTGCCAGCAGGGCTAGCGGGAGCCAATACACCGGGGAGCTGTTTTTT. Translated: CASRASGSQYTGELFF.

This clonotype was counted at least ten times. The rearrangement links TRBV9 to TRBJ2-1; 11 bases map to TRBD1. The junction had 4 bases not matched to a gene; V was cut back by 1 base and J by 4 bases. Germline CDR1 is SGDLS and CDR2 is YYNGEE. This CDR3 spans 16 amino acids. The CDR3 reads CASSVTGQGAYNEQFF. Here the CDR3 DNA reads TGTGCCAGCAGCGTAACTGGACAGGGGGCGTACAATGAGCAGTTCTTC.

V usage is TRBV10-3 and J usage is TRBJ2-1; 7 positions agree with TRBD2. The junction had 7 bases not matched to a gene; V was cut back by 6 bases and J by 8 bases. The CDR3 runs 13 residues. Germline CDR1 and CDR2: ENHRY and SYGVKD. CDR3 amino acids: CAIRGAAGDEQFF. DNA for the CDR3: TGTGCCATCAGAGGAGCGGCGGGAGATGAGCAGTTCTTC.

V and J are TRBV6-5 and TRBJ1-1; D gene ambiguous. Trimming removed 0 bases at V and 0 bases at J, with 11 bases between. Germline CDR1 reads MNHEY; CDR2 reads SVGAGI. This CDR3 spans 16 amino acids. CDR3 in amino acids: CASSYSWAVMNTEAFF. CDR3 nucleotide sequence: TGTGCCAGCAGTTACTCGTGGGCGGTGATGAACACTGAAGCTTTCTTT.

This rearrangement joins TRBV7-9 to TRBJ2-7; TRBD1 agrees at 12 bases. The CDR3 contains 16 residues. Germline-derived CDR1 and CDR2 are SEHNR and FQNEAQ (reference sequence). Trimming cost V 0 bases and J 5 bases; bases outside gene matches: 5. CDR3 in DNA: TGTGCCAGCAGCTTAGCCTCCGGGACAGGGGGCCACGAGCAGTACTTC. Protein: CASSLASGTGGHEQYF.